Shown below are 20 T cell receptor beta chains from a single sample sequenced in a study of shared clonotypes between healthy human individuals. Method: immunoSEQ multiplex PCR; TCRdb's copy keeps in-frame clones and lacks some. The sample gives some 1 million clones, around four fifths of which show up once; approximately 1.5% is in the top ten. The sequenced material came from memory CD4+ T cells sorted from blood. Subset described: CD45RA-negative fraction. The origin of the receptors is a man aged 18 to 30 in good health.

The chain links TRBV28 to TRBJ1-2; perhaps TRBD1 as D (6 bases). There are 13 residues in the CDR3. Germline CDR1 and CDR2: MDHEN and SYDVKM. V shed 6 bases and J shed 8 bases, with 16 bases lying between them. CDR3 protein: CASRPTGPWGYTF. Here the CDR3 DNA reads TGTGCCAGCAGGCCTACAGGGCCCTGGGGCTACACCTTC.

This chain links TRBV7-2 with TRBJ2-5; 15 nucleotides match TRBD2. Germline trimming cut 1 base from V and 3 bases from J; bases unmatched to any gene: 3. The germline gives CDR1 SGHTA, CDR2 FQGNSA. There are 17 residues in the CDR3. CDR3 in DNA: TGTGCCAGCAGCTTAGGGACTAGCGGGGGGGGCAAAGAGACCCAGTACTTC. Translated: CASSLGTSGGGKETQYF.

As to this clone: This same CDR3 is encoded by further DNA sequences in the sample. The J gene is TRBJ1-1, the V gene TRBV5-1; D is perhaps TRBD1 (6 bases). The CDR3 is made up of 14 amino acids. Trimming removed 2 bases at V and 3 bases at J, with 11 bases between. Germline-derived CDR1 and CDR2 are SGHRS and YFSETQ. The CDR3 loop reads CASSFGGMDTEAFF. Written as DNA, the CDR3 is TGCGCCAGCAGCTTCGGGGGCATGGACACTGAAGCTTTCTTT.

The V gene is TRBV19, the J gene TRBJ1-5; 9 bases are a match to TRBD1. CDR3 length equals 14 residues. From germline, CDR1 is LNHDA and CDR2 SQIVND (reference sequence). V shed 4 bases and J 7 bases; nucleotides not matched to a gene: 5. The CDR3 DNA sequence: TGTGCCAGTAGTAAAGGACAGGGGACGCAGCCCCAGCATTTT. It encodes CASSKGQGTQPQHF.

In its sample, this clone was seen many times. The sample carries other DNA sequences with the same CDR3. This chain joins TRBV5-1 and TRBJ2-7; D gene ambiguous. Germline-derived CDR1 and CDR2 are SGHRS and YFSETQ. CDR3 length: 10 residues. V was cut by 2 bases and J by 4 bases, with 1 base left in between. CDR3 protein: CASSFYEQYF. The CDR3 coding sequence is TGCGCCAGCAGCTTTTACGAGCAGTACTTC.

This clone has a single count. The genes are TRBV29-1 and TRBJ2-3; D is unresolved. Trimming left V 3 bases short and J 2 bases short, with 9 bases between. Germline V gene data show CDR1 as SQVTM and CDR2 as ANQGSEA. The CDR3 is 13 amino acids. The CDR3 DNA is TGCAGCGTTGACAGCGAATCCACAGATACGCAGTATTTT. Translation gives CSVDSESTDTQYF.

A word on this clone: Other DNA sequences from this sample encode an identical CDR3 as well. The genes are TRBV6-1 and TRBJ2-1; 9 bases are a match to TRBD2. This CDR3 region has 15 residues. J lost 3 bases, V lost 5 bases, and 5 bases had no gene match. CDR1 and CDR2 (germline): MNHNS, SASEGT. The chain's CDR3 is CASSLSGSLYNEQFF. CDR3 DNA sequence: TGTGCCAGCAGTCTTAGCGGGAGTCTCTACAATGAGCAGTTCTTC.

The chain carries TRBV10-3 and TRBJ2-5; no reliable D call. CDR1 is ENHRY, CDR2 SYGVKD, per germline. The CDR3 spans 14 residues. Between the trimmed V and J ends, which lost 3 bases and 3 bases, there was a span of 11 bases. CDR3 loop: CAISEGVLEETQYF. CDR3 DNA sequence: TGTGCCATCAGTGAAGGAGTCTTAGAAGAGACCCAGTACTTC.

The genes are TRBV7-2 and TRBJ1-5; 8 bases align to TRBD1. Germline assignment: CDR1 SGHTA and CDR2 FQGNSA. Germline trimming cut 2 bases from V and 7 bases from J; bases unmatched to any gene: 7. The CDR3 runs to 15 residues. CDR3 sequence reads: CASSLRDRGGQPQHF. The CDR3 DNA sequence: TGTGCCAGCAGCTTACGTGACAGGGGCGGACAGCCCCAGCATTTT.

The chain uses TRBV5-8 and TRBJ1-4, with TRBD1 identical over 11 bases. This CDR3 has 18 amino acids. J was trimmed by 6 bases and V by 3 bases; bases with no gene match: 13. Germline-derived CDR1 and CDR2 are SGHTS and YDEGEE. The CDR3 sequence is CASSSPGTGGIIDEKLFF. The CDR3, as DNA: TGTGCCAGCAGCTCGCCCGGGACAGGGGGAATAATTGATGAAAAACTGTTTTTT.

The J gene is TRBJ2-7, the V gene TRBV6-5, with 9 bases fitting TRBD2. The CDR3 has 14 amino acids. V was clipped by 2 bases and J by 7 bases; unmatched bases: 6. Germline CDR1 reads MNHEY; CDR2 reads SVGAGI. The CDR3 here is CASSYSGRREEQYF. DNA of the CDR3: TGTGCCAGCAGTTACAGCGGGAGGCGGGAAGAGCAGTACTTC.

The chain uses TRBV5-4 and TRBJ2-2, with D possibly being TRBD1 or TRBD2 (5 bases each). Germline loops: CDR1 SGHNT, CDR2 YYREEE (reference sequence). Trimming took off 6 bases at V and 4 bases at J, with 13 bases between the two ends. The CDR3 extends over 14 amino acids. The DNA of the CDR3 is TGTGCCAGCACCCAGGCAGGGAGCACCGGGGAGCTGTTTTTT. Translating it yields CASTQAGSTGELFF.

This clone appeared a single time. The V and J genes are TRBV5-6 and TRBJ2-2; TRBD2 matches 12 bases. V was pared by 6 bases and J by 6 bases, with 9 bases of the junction left unmatched. This CDR3 region has 16 residues. Germline CDR1 reads SGHDT; CDR2 reads YYEEEE. The CDR3 loop is CASTGLAGSESGELFF. The CDR3 DNA is TGTGCCAGCACCGGACTAGCGGGGTCTGAATCCGGGGAGCTGTTTTTT.

This CDR3 is CASSLSGLAWGYEQYF. The DNA for the CDR3 is TGTGCCAGCAGTTTATCGGGCTTGGCTTGGGGGTACGAGCAGTACTTC. The chain links TRBV27 to TRBJ2-7; either TRBD1 or TRBD2 may fit D (5 bases each). CDR3 length: 16 residues. Trimming cost V 0 bases and J 4 bases, with 16 bases left between them. Per germline, CDR1 MNHEY and CDR2 SMNVEV (reference sequence).

CDR3: CASSQDSSSQTQYF. CDR3 sequence (DNA): TGCGCCAGCAGCCAAGACTCCAGCTCTCAGACCCAGTACTTC. This rearrangement joins TRBV4-1 to TRBJ2-5, with no clear D. The CDR3 loop spans 14 amino acids. Trimming pared 0 bases from V and 6 bases from J, leaving 11 bases between. The germline gives CDR1 MGHRA, CDR2 YSYEKL.

This chain joins TRBV5-6 and TRBJ2-4, with D possibly TRBD2 on 5 matching bases. Germline V lookup: CDR1 SGHDT, CDR2 YYEEEE. The germline V and J ends were trimmed by 0 bases and 2 bases, with 6 bases remaining between them. This CDR3 has 14 residues. The CDR3 DNA follows: TGTGCCAGCAGCTTGGTCGGGACCAAAAACATTCAGTACTTC. This sequence encodes CASSLVGTKNIQYF.

The chain uses TRBV7-2 and TRBJ1-5; D is uncertain. There are 15 residues in the CDR3. The germline gives CDR1 SGHTA, CDR2 FQGNSA. Trimming cost V 5 bases and J 4 bases, with 15 bases left between them. CDR3 coding DNA: TGTGCCAGCAGCCCGTCGGACGGGTTAAATCAGCCCCAGCATTTT. Translated: CASSPSDGLNQPQHF. Full variable domain (missing parts from reference TRBV7-2 and TRBJ1-5): GAGVSQSPSNKVTEKGKDVELRCDPISGHTALYWYRQSLGQGLEFLIYFQGNSAPDKSGLPSDRFSAERTGGSVSTLTIQRTQQEDSAVYLCASSPSDGLNQPQHFGDGTRLSIL.

V and J are TRBV27 and TRBJ2-6; D gene uncertain. Germline loops: CDR1 MNHEY, CDR2 SMNVEV (reference sequence). V was pared by 5 bases and J by 7 bases, with 15 bases between. The CDR3 has 15 amino acids. The CDR3 here is CASSPQILGANVLTF. CDR3 DNA sequence: TGTGCCAGCAGTCCTCAGATACTCGGAGCCAACGTCCTGACTTTC.

Only a few counts were recorded for this clone. This sequence joins TRBV5-4 and TRBJ1-6, with D possibly being TRBD1 (5 bases). V was clipped by 8 bases and J by 10 bases, with 13 bases between them. This CDR3 spans 12 amino acids. The germline V gene has CDR1 SGHNT and CDR2 YYREEE (reference sequence). CDR3 region: CARQGSRSPLHF. CDR3 in DNA: TGTGCCAGGCAGGGTAGCCGGTCACCCCTCCACTTT.

The gene calls are TRBV7-9 and TRBJ2-1; perhaps TRBD1 as D (5 bases). The ends were cut back, 3 bases at V and 10 bases at J, with 10 bases in the middle. This CDR3 contains 12 residues. The germline V gene has CDR1 SEHNR and CDR2 FQNEAQ (reference sequence). The CDR3 DNA reads as TGTGCCAGCAGCTTTGTGGGGCTAGAGCAGTTCTTC. It encodes CASSFVGLEQFF.